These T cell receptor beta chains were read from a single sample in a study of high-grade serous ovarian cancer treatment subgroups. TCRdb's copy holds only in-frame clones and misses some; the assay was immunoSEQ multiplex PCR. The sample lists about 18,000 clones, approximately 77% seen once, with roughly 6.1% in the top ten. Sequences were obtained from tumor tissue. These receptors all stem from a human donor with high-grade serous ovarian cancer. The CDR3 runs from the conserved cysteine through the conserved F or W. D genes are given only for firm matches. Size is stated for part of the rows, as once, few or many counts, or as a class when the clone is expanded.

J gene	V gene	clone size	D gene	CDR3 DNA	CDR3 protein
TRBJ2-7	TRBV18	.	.	TGTGCCAGCTCAATAGGGGTTGGGTCCTACGAGCAGTACTTC	CASSIGVGSYEQYF
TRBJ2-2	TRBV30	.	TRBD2	TGTGCCTGGAGTGCTAGCGGGTTCGGCGGGGAGCTGTTTTTT	CAWSASGFGGELFF
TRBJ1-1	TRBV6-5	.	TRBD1	TGTGCCAGCAGTTACTCGACAGGGATGATGTCCACTGAAGCTTTCTTT	CASSYSTGMMSTEAFF
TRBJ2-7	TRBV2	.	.	TGTGCCAGCAGTGTGGGCCTACAGGTTCCGTACTTC	CASSVGLQVPYF
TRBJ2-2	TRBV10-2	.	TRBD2	TGCGCCAGCAGACTAGCGGGAGATCCCGGGGAGCTGTTTTTT	CASRLAGDPGELFF
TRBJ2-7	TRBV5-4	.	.	TGTGCCAGCAGCTTGATAGGGGTCTACGAGCAGTACTTC	CASSLIGVYEQYF
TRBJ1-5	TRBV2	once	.	TGTGCCAGCAGTCAAGGACGGATTAGCAATCAGCCCCAGCATTTT	CASSQGRISNQPQHF
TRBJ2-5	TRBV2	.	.	TGTGCCAGCGGGGGCCAGGAGGCCCAGTACTTC	CASGGQEAQYF
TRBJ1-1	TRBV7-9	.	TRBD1	TGTGCCAGCAGCTGGGCCGGGACAGGCAACACTGAAGCTTTCTTT	CASSWAGTGNTEAFF
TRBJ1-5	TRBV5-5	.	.	TGTGCCAGCAGCTTACAGGGTGGAAACAATCAGCCCCAGCATTTT	CASSLQGGNNQPQHF
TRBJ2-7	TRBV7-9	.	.	TGTGCCAGCAGCCACGACCTATTACTCGAGCAGTACTTC	CASSHDLLLEQYF
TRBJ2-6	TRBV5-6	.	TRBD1	TGTGCCAGCACCCTTGGACAGGGCACCGTCCTGACTTTC	CASTLGQGTVLTF
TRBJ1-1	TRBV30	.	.	TGTGCCCTAACAGGTGGAGACACTGAAGCTTTCTTT	CALTGGDTEAFF
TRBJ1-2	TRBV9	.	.	TGTGCCAGCAGCGTAGATGGGGGGGACGGCTACACCTTC	CASSVDGGDGYTF
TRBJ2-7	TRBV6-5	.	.	TGTGCCACCCACCTCGGGGAGTCTTCCTACGAGCAGTACTTC	CATHLGESSYEQYF
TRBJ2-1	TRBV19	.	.	TGTGCCAGTAGTATAGACTCCTACAATGAGCAGTTCTTC	CASSIDSYNEQFF
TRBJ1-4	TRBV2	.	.	TGTGCCAGCAGAGTACAATCAACTAATGAAAAACTGTTTTTT	CASRVQSTNEKLFF
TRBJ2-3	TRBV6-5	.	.	TGTGCCAGCAGGGGTTGGACTTCTCCTGATACGCAGTATTTT	CASRGWTSPDTQYF
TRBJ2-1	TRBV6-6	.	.	TGTGCCAGCAGTGCCCCGGAGGGCCATTTAAATGAGCAGTTCTTC	CASSAPEGHLNEQFF
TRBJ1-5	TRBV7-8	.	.	TGTGCCAGCAGCCCCAACAGGGATCAGCCCCAGCATTTT	CASSPNRDQPQHF
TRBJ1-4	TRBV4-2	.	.	TGTGCCAGCAGCCAGCGAGAGGGGGAAAAACTGTTTTTT	CASSQREGEKLFF
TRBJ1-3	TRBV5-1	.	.	TGCGCCAGCAGCTCAGGGGCGGGAAACACCATATATTTT	CASSSGAGNTIYF
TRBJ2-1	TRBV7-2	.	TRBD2	TGTGCCAGCAGCCTGACTAGCGGACCTTACAATGAGCAGTTCTTC	CASSLTSGPYNEQFF
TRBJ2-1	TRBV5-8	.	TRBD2	TGTGCCAGCACCTTCACTAGCGGGATAGGCGGCGAGCAGTTCTTC	CASTFTSGIGGEQFF
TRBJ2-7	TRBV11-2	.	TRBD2	TGTGCCAGCAGCTTAGCAAACCCCGGACTAGGAAGTCAGTACTTC	CASSLANPGLGSQYF
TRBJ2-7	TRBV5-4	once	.	TGTGCCAGCAGCCAGGACCGATACGAGCAGTACTTC	CASSQDRYEQYF
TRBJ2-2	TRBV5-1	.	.	TGCGCCAGCAGCTTCGGTACGGGGCTACCGAACACCGGGGAGCTGTTTTTT	CASSFGTGLPNTGELFF
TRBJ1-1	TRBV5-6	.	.	TGTGCCAGCAGCTGGGGCAGGGGGAACACTGAAGCTTTCTTT	CASSWGRGNTEAFF
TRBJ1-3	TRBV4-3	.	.	TGCGCCAGCAGCCAAGATTGGGGGCAGGGAAACACCATATATTTT	CASSQDWGQGNTIYF
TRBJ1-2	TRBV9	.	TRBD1	TGTGCCAGCAGCCCCAGAGGGACAGGGTATGGCTACACCTTC	CASSPRGTGYGYTF
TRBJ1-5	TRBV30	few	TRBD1	TGTGCCTGGAGTGCCGGACAGGGACATCAGCCCCAGCATTTT	CAWSAGQGHQPQHF